This passage covers 12 T cell receptor beta chains from one sample sequenced in a study of regulatory T cells in long-lasting Graves disease. Specified time point: persistent/refractory GD, antithyroid drugs over 5 years with positive TRAb. The TCR library used RNA extracted from PBMCs. Arm-PCR of CDR3 regions and iRepertoire HTBI primers were used to build TCR beta libraries. TCRdb fed the multiplex PCR reads into MiXCR, producing one record per CDR3 protein. This table has about 450,000 distinct CDR3 sequences, around a quarter appearing once. Source: peripheral blood mononuclear cells (PBMCs), taken when the disease was refractory, from a patient treated with antithyroid drugs. The receptors come from a female donor with Graves disease.

About this clonotype: A single base separates this from a much larger clone, so it may be a read error. This chain joins TRBV15 and TRBJ2-4; 8 positions match TRBD2. CDR1 is LNHNV and CDR2 is YYDKDF in the germline V gene (reference sequence). The CDR3 has 14 residues. CDR3 in DNA: TGTACCACCAGCAGGGCCTTGACTAGCGACATTCAGTACTTC. Translation gives CTTSRALTSDIQYF.

Ten or more counts support this clonotype. The J gene is TRBJ1-2, the V gene TRBV6-1; the match to TRBD1 covers 9 bases. This CDR3 has 12 residues. Trimming at V came to 10 bases and at J to 5 bases, leaving 5 bases not matched to a gene. CDR1 is MNHNS, CDR2 SASEGT, per germline. The CDR3 DNA reads TGTGCCACGGGACAGGGAGGGTATGGCTACACCTTC. Its protein is CATGQGGYGYTF.

The genes are TRBV24-1 and TRBJ2-2; the D gene is possibly TRBD2 (5 bases). Trimming stripped 4 bases from V and 0 bases from J, with 20 bases between. CDR1 and CDR2 (germline): KGHDR, SFDVKD. The CDR3 spans 19 residues. CDR3 region: CATSEMALGRAANTGELFF. The DNA of the CDR3 is TGTGCCACCAGTGAGATGGCGTTAGGGAGAGCGGCGAACACCGGGGAGCTGTTTTTT.

This clonotype occurred many times. The genes are TRBV6-1 and TRBJ1-5, with D maybe TRBD1 (5 bases). V lost 4 bases and J lost 2, with 9 bases in between. Germline values: CDR1 MNHNS, CDR2 SASEGT. The CDR3 loop spans 14 amino acids. The CDR3, as DNA: TGTGCCAGCAGTGGATTGGGGGGCAATCAGCCCCAGCATTTT. The encoded protein is CASSGLGGNQPQHF.

This chain joins TRBV12-3 or TRBV12-4 and TRBJ2-1, with 10 bases matching TRBD2. V lost 3 bases to trimming and J lost 5 bases; unmatched junction nucleotides: 7. The CDR3 sequence is 16 residues long. CDR3 in amino acids: CASSFQGTSADNEQFF. The CDR3 DNA follows: TGTGCCAGCAGTTTCCAGGGGACTAGCGCCGACAATGAGCAGTTCTTC.

In this sample, this clonotype turned up a few times. The chain couples TRBV28 to TRBJ2-2; the D gene could be TRBD1 or TRBD2 (5 bases each). Germline CDR1 is MDHEN and CDR2 is SYDVKM. The CDR3 is 15 residues long. The ends were cut back, 5 bases at V and 1 base at J, with 11 bases in the middle. CDR3 amino acids: CASSPGLRNTGELFF. Written as DNA, the CDR3 is TGTGCCAGCAGTCCGGGGCTCCGGAACACCGGGGAGCTGTTTTTT.

The chain links TRBV20-1 to TRBJ1-4; the match to TRBD1 covers 7 bases. The germline V gene has CDR1 DFQATT and CDR2 SNEGSKA (reference sequence). The J segment lost 8 bases and the V segment lost 3 bases, leaving 3 bases of the junction unmatched. The CDR3 spans 12 residues. CDR3 sequence (DNA): TGCAGTGCTAGGTCAGGGGGAGAAAAACTGTTTTTT. Its protein product is CSARSGGEKLFF.

Many counts were recorded for this clonotype. The chain employs TRBV29-1 and TRBJ2-5, with no clear D. This CDR3 region has 12 residues. Germline CDR1 reads SQVTM; CDR2 reads ANQGSEA. V lost 4 bases and J 5 bases, leaving 11 bases between the germline ends. The CDR3 protein is CSVGSQGETQYF. The CDR3 DNA follows: TGCAGCGTTGGGTCCCAAGGGGAGACCCAGTACTTC.

The gene calls are TRBV24-1 and TRBJ2-5, with no clear D. CDR3 size: 14 residues. Germline CDR1 KGHDR, CDR2 SFDVKD. Trimming took 7 bases from V and 2 from J, leaving 13 bases between them. CDR3: CATRGVGPQETQYF. CDR3 sequence (DNA): TGTGCCACCAGAGGTGTCGGACCACAAGAGACCCAGTACTTC.

The chain joins TRBV6-1 to TRBJ2-7; perhaps TRBD1 as D (6 bases). CDR3 length: 14 residues. V lost 2 bases to trimming and J lost 3 bases, with 11 bases between them. The germline gives CDR1 MNHNS, CDR2 SASEGT. CDR3 region: CASSETDRSYEQYF. The CDR3, as DNA: TGTGCCAGCAGTGAAACCGACAGGAGCTACGAGCAGTACTTC.

This clonotype was detected ten times or more. The chain recombines TRBV28 with TRBJ1-6; D might be TRBD1 (6 bases). This CDR3 has 16 residues. With 3 bases removed from V and 7 bases from J, the gap between germline ends came to 16 bases. Germline values: CDR1 MDHEN, CDR2 SYDVKM. In DNA form, the CDR3 reads TGTGCCAGCAGTTTCGTTAGCTACAGGGACAATTCACCCCTCCACTTT. Protein product: CASSFVSYRDNSPLHF.

This clonotype showed up many times. CDR3 loop: CASRRVGTEAFF. CDR3 bases: TGTGCCAGCAGACGGGTGGGTACTGAAGCTTTCTTT. This chain links TRBV6-1 with TRBJ1-1; D is unresolved. V was clipped by 6 bases and J by 5 bases, with 10 bases between them. Germline CDR1 MNHNS, CDR2 SASEGT. The CDR3 has 12 residues.